This is a list of T cell receptor beta chains from one sample in a study of blood T cell repertoires in COVID-19. Repertoires were generated with immunoSEQ multiplex PCR, while TCRdb's copy carries only in-frame clones and drops some. In the table there are roughly 300,000 clones, 86% of which are singletons. Sequencing was performed on peripheral blood. Every receptor here comes from a woman between 50 and 59 years old with acute or convalescent COVID-19. The CDR3 runs from the conserved cysteine through the conserved F or W. A D gene is named only where the DNA matches it firmly. The size field is filled for only some rows; it gives once, few, many or a size class.

J	V	length	D	size	DNA	CDR3
TRBJ2-5	TRBV30	15	TRBD1	NA	TGTGCCTGGACAGCAAAGGGACAGGCCGAAGAGACCCAGTACTTC	CAWTAKGQAEETQYF
TRBJ2-5	TRBV29-1	14	TRBD1	NA	TGCAGCGTTACCAACAGGGGCGGTAGAGAGACCCAGTACTTC	CSVTNRGGRETQYF
TRBJ2-1	TRBV19	15	TRBD2	NA	TGTGCCAGTAGTACTAGCGGGGGCTCCTACAATGAGCAGTTCTTC	CASSTSGGSYNEQFF
TRBJ2-3	TRBV6-2/TRBV6-3	16	TRBD2	NA	TGTGCCAGCAGTTACCCGGGACTAGATTTCGCAGATACGCAGTATTTT	CASSYPGLDFADTQYF
TRBJ2-7	TRBV24-1	18	TRBD2	NA	TGTGCCACCAGTGACCTAGCGGGAGGAATTCTTAGATCCTACGAGCAGTACTTC	CATSDLAGGILRSYEQYF
TRBJ2-7	TRBV7-2	13	TRBD1	NA	TGTGCCAGCAGCTGGGGGACAGACTACGAGCAGTACTTC	CASSWGTDYEQYF
TRBJ2-1	TRBV7-6	15	TRBD2	NA	TGTGCCAGCAGCCTTTATAGCGGGACCCACAATGAGCAGTTCTTC	CASSLYSGTHNEQFF
TRBJ2-7	TRBV5-6	15	TRBD2	few	TGTGCCAGCAGCCCAGGACTAGCGGTTCCCTACGAGCAGTACTTC	CASSPGLAVPYEQYF
TRBJ1-1	TRBV28	14	TRBD1	NA	TGTGCCAGCAGTTTAGGATACAGGGGCACTGAAGCTTTCTTT	CASSLGYRGTEAFF
TRBJ1-1	TRBV28	14	NA	NA	TGTGCCAGCAGGTGGGACAATATGAACACTGAAGCTTTCTTT	CASRWDNMNTEAFF
TRBJ1-1	TRBV7-6	13	NA	NA	TGTGCCAGCAGCTTAGACAGAAACACTGAAGCTTTCTTT	CASSLDRNTEAFF
TRBJ1-1	TRBV3-1/TRBV3-2	16	NA	NA	TGTGCCAGCAGCCTACTTAGTCGGGGGGTGGTCACTGAAGCTTTCTTT	CASSLLSRGVVTEAFF
TRBJ2-1	TRBV6-1	16	NA	NA	TGTGCCAGCAGTGAAGAGCTCAGGGGTTTCTACAATGAGCAGTTCTTC	CASSEELRGFYNEQFF
TRBJ1-5	TRBV6-2/TRBV6-3	14	NA	NA	TGTGCCAGCAGTTACTCCGGGGGGAATCAGCCCCAGCATTTT	CASSYSGGNQPQHF
TRBJ2-3	TRBV7-2	14	NA	NA	TGTGCCAGCAGCTTAGCGGGAGTTGCAGATACGCAGTATTTT	CASSLAGVADTQYF
TRBJ1-3	TRBV7-2	15	NA	NA	TGTGCCAGCAGCTTACAGGGTTCGTCTCCCGGCACCATATATTTT	CASSLQGSSPGTIYF
TRBJ1-1	TRBV3-1/TRBV3-2	13	NA	NA	TGTGCCAGCAGCCAATTACACCAAACTGAAGCTTTCTTT	CASSQLHQTEAFF
TRBJ2-1	TRBV18	15	TRBD2	NA	TGTGCCAGCTCACCTGGACTAGCGGGAGTTAATGAGCAGTTCTTC	CASSPGLAGVNEQFF
TRBJ1-2	TRBV23-1	15	TRBD1	few	TGCGCCAGCAGTCATTTTGGACAGGGAGACTCTGGCTACACCTTC	CASSHFGQGDSGYTF
TRBJ2-7	TRBV7-9	15	TRBD2	few	TGTGCCAGCAGCTTAGGGGGACTAGCGGTCTACGAGCAGTACTTC	CASSLGGLAVYEQYF